The clone carrying this T cell receptor beta chain was counted many times. What it binds is unknown. Trimming removed 1 base from V and 6 bases from J, with 16 bases in between. This CDR3 is 16 amino acids long. Germline loops: CDR1 LGHDT, CDR2 YNNKEL (reference sequence). The use of a sample-barcoded 5' primer and a J-beta primer mix characterized a second PCR of about 7 to 12 cycles. Each cDNA molecule was tagged by a template-switch adaptor that had 12 random nucleotides. Sequencing yielded, for each sample, at least 2.5 million paired-end reads carrying CDR3. MiXCR, run by TCRdb on the 5' RACE reads, gives a single entry per CDR3 protein. The repertoire holds fewer than 750,000 distinct CDR3 sequences, with 52% as singletons. This specimen comes from a study of blood T cells in healthy people across ages. Study observations and caveats: Changes in expanded clonotypes were possibly confounded, as the CMV status of donors was unknown.

The source is a woman over 75 in good health. The sequenced sample was blood. The gene calls are TRBV3-1 and TRBJ2-4; D possibly corresponds to TRBD1 (8 bases). CDR3 protein: CASSQVTGGGGNIQYF. The CDR3 DNA is TGTGCCAGCAGCCAAGTCACAGGGGGGGGAGGAAACATTCAGTACTTC.